This entry concerns a single TCR beta chain. This receptor's antigen is unknown. Base quality data are lacking; no much larger clone is found one base away. CDR1 is given as SGHDT and CDR2 as YYEEEE, both from the germline V gene. The germline ends are 13 bases apart after V is trimmed by 4 bases and J by 5 bases. From the cysteine up to the phenylalanine, the CDR3 has a length of 14 residues. CDR3 DNA only is kept here, 42 bases in frame from base 1. The Quick-DNA Microprep Kit was used to extract genomic DNA from the sorted cells. Amplification of TCRbeta DNA was done with the immunoSEQ hsTCRbeta kit, following the protocol from the manufacturer. TCRbeta libraries were sequenced on an Illumina MiSeq instrument. Per the source publication's procedure: Removing out-of-frame sequences left 2,204,828 distinct TCRbeta sequences, an average of approximately 61,000 per individual. Each individual was scored according to the count of more than 150 previously reported CMV-associated TCRbeta sequences and the total productive distinct TCRbeta count. A beta-binomial model was reimplemented in Python, and scikit-learn random forests with default parameters were trained on US cohort data. On the Belgian cohort, classifier performance was reported as the median AUC, along with percentile confidence intervals, across 10,000 bootstrap iterations. Drawn from immuneACCESS, this table holds only the in-frame rearrangements with V and J called that TCRdb kept. Clones are partly lost; checked studies trace under half to an unresolved V gene and leave the rest unexplained. That table gives V, J and clone size, and the DNA gave D and trimming. In all, the sample holds about 56,000 clones, and 60% to 75% of those were seen once. Around 2.5% of the sample belongs to the ten largest clones.

The sample comes from a study of memory CD4+ T cells and cytomegalovirus serostatus (dated 2019 in TCRdb). Regarding the complete study: The cohort included some 35 healthy adults from Belgium, of whom 9 were CMV seropositive and approximately 25 were CMV seronegative. The study sequenced CD4+ memory TCRbeta repertoires of a Belgian cohort with known cytomegalovirus serostatus to replicate a published TCR-based CMV serostatus classifier.

A FACSAria II was used to sort memory CD4+ T cells, defined as single viable CD3+CD4+CD8-CD45RO+ cells. CMV serostatus was determined with a Roche Elecsys assay detecting serum IgG against CMV pp150, pp28, p38 and p52. After thawing, total CD4+ T cells were enriched by positive selection with CD4 magnetic microbeads. Samples originated from another study that specifically interrogated the CD4+ T cell memory repertoire. Following standard operating procedures, peripheral blood mononuclear cells were isolated and cryopreserved, while serum was kept at -80 degrees C. The staining relied on CD3-PerCP (BW264/56), CD4-APC (RPA-T4), CD45RO-PE (UCHT1) and CD8-Pacific Orange (3B5) antibodies, and Sytox blue was used to exclude non-viable cells. The research as a whole found: For predicting CMV serostatus, the median bootstrapped AUC was about 0.94 using the original framework and around 0.91 using a US-trained random forest. Among the 150 to 200 previously reported CMV-associated TCRbeta sequences, 60 to 85 showed up in the CD4+ memory repertoires, with each one found in between one and five individuals. Unlike the original study, which covered naive and memory CD4+ and CD8+ populations, the Belgian study sequenced only CD4+CD45RO+ memory cells. The results were interpreted as suggesting that the CMV-associated TCR signature is largely present in the CD4+ memory repertoire. The original-framework classifier achieved a median bootstrapped AUC of roughly 0.95 with a 95% CI of 0.76-1.00 on the Belgian cohort.

The rearrangement combines TRBV5-6 with TRBJ1-5; TRBD1 could be the D gene, as 6 bases match. The clonotype comes from an adult in good health and CMV-seropositive. Sequenced material: memory CD4+ T cells from blood. The sequenced DNA is TGTGCCAGCAGCCCGGGGGCACGGGATCAGCCCCAGCATTTT. Translated, it reads CASSPGARDQPQHF. Here the CDR3 is joined to the reference TRBV5-6 and TRBJ1-5 genes, and the full variable domain is: DAGVTQSPTHLIKTRGQQVTLRCSPKSGHDTVSWYQQALGQGPQFIFQYYEEEERQRGNFPDRFSGHQFPNYSSELNVNALLLGDSALYLCASSPGARDQPQHFGDGTRLSIL.